This T cell receptor (beta chain) was recovered during a study of post-analysis software for immune sequencing data. General observations from the study: Under the F measure, samples that were prepared in one batch clustered strongly together. In patients, five or six TRBV segments were more frequent than in controls, with TRBV5-6, TRBV5-1 and TRBV20-1 among them.

CDR1 is MGHRA, CDR2 YSYEKL, per germline. CDR3 length equals 16 residues. The V and J ends lost 3 bases and 2 bases respectively, with 17 bases between them. A few counts support this clonotype. The antigen is unknown. TCR beta cDNA libraries had unique molecular identifiers. TCRdb reprocessed the PCR reads with MiXCR, giving one entry per CDR3 protein. The table shows about 810,000 distinct CDR3 sequences, with 53% occurring only once. The sample taken for sequencing was blood. The chain links TRBV4-1 to TRBJ2-7, with D maybe TRBD2 (6 bases). This receptor was obtained from a girl between 10 and 17 years old with multiple sclerosis. The CDR3 region is CASSQSPAGLPYEQYF. CDR3 DNA: TGCGCCAGCAGCCAGTCCCCAGCGGGTCTTCCCTACGAGCAGTACTTC.